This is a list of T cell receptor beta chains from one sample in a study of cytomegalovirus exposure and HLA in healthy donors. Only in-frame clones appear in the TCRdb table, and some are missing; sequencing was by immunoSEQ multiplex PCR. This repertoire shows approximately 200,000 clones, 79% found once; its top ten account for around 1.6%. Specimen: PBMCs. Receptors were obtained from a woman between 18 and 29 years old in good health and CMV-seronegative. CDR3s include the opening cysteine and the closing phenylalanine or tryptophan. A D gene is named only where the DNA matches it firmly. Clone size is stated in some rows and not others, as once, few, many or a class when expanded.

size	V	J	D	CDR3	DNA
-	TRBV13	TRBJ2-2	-	CASRTQDTGELFF	TGTGCCAGCAGGACACAGGACACCGGGGAGCTGTTTTTT
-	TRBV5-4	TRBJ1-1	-	CASSSGMNTEAFF	TGTGCCAGCAGCTCAGGGATGAACACTGAAGCTTTCTTT
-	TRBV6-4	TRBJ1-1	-	CASSDPGREAEAFF	TGTGCCAGCAGTGACCCAGGCAGGGAGGCTGAAGCTTTCTTT
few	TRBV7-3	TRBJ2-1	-	CASSLSGWNNEQFF	TGTGCCAGCAGCTTAAGCGGATGGAACAATGAGCAGTTCTTC
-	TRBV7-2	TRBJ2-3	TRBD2	CASSLATSGGTDTQYF	TGTGCCAGCAGCTTAGCGACTAGCGGGGGGACAGATACGCAGTATTTT
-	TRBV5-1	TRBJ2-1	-	CASSRRATSSYNEQFF	TGCGCCAGCAGCCGACGGGCTACTAGCTCCTACAATGAGCAGTTCTTC
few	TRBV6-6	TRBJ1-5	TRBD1	CASNGDRVNQPQHF	TGTGCCAGCAACGGGGACAGGGTTAATCAGCCCCAGCATTTT
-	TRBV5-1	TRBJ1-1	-	CASSLGREAFF	TGCGCCAGCAGCTTGGGCAGGGAAGCTTTCTTT
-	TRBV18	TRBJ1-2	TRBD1	CASSQGTGGDYGYTF	TGTGCCAGCTCCCAAGGGACAGGTGGTGACTATGGCTACACCTTC
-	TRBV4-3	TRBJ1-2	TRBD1	CASSQAGTGAGYGYTF	TGCGCCAGCAGCCAAGCTGGGACAGGGGCGGGCTATGGCTACACCTTC
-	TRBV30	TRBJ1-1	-	CAWNWDYETEAFF	TGTGCCTGGAATTGGGACTACGAAACTGAAGCTTTCTTT
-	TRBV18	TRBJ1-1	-	CASSGPTNTEAFF	TGTGCCAGCTCCGGCCCGACTAACACTGAAGCTTTCTTT
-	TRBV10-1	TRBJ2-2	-	CASSESAVGELFF	TGCGCCAGCAGTGAGTCGGCGGTCGGGGAGCTGTTTTTT
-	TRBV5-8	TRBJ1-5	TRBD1	CASSPGQGSTSNQPQHF	TGTGCCAGCAGCCCCGGACAGGGGTCGACAAGCAATCAGCCCCAGCATTTT
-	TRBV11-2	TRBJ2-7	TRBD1	CASSLGMTGGRTYEQYF	TGTGCCAGCAGCTTAGGCATGACAGGGGGCAGGACCTACGAGCAGTACTTC
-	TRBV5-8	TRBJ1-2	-	CASSLGGYGYTF	TGTGCCAGCAGCTTGGGAGGGTATGGCTACACCTTC
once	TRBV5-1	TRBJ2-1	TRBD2	CASSLRPSGGRLLNNEQFF	TGCGCCAGCAGCTTGCGTCCCAGCGGGGGACGCCTTTTGAACAATGAGCAGTTCTTC
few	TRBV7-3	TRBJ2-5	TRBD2	CASSLTAGGIETQYF	TGTGCCAGCAGCTTAACAGCGGGGGGCATCGAGACCCAGTACTTC
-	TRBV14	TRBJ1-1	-	CASSQSQVEAFF	TGTGCCAGCAGCCAAAGCCAGGTCGAAGCTTTCTTT
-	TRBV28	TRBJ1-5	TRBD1	CASSRDSSNQPQHF	TGTGCCAGCAGTAGGGACAGTAGCAATCAGCCCCAGCATTTT
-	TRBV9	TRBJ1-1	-	CASSATGSTEAFF	TGTGCCAGCAGTGCTACAGGGAGTACTGAAGCTTTCTTT
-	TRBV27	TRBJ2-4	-	CASSFNRGNIQYF	TGTGCCAGCAGTTTCAATAGGGGAAACATTCAGTACTTC
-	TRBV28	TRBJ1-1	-	CASSLHPQGNTEAFF	TGTGCCAGCAGTTTACACCCCCAGGGGAACACTGAAGCTTTCTTT
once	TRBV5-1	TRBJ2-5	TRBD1	CASSSQGEETQYF	TGCGCCAGCAGCTCACAGGGGGAAGAGACCCAGTACTTC
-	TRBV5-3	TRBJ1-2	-	CARSSIDNPSGTSKGYTF	TGTGCCAGAAGCTCTATCGACAATCCATCCGGGACTTCGAAGGGCTACACCTTC
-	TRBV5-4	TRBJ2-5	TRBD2	CASSTLAGVGETQYF	TGTGCCAGCAGCACCCTAGCGGGAGTGGGGGAGACCCAGTACTTC
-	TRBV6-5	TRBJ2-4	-	CASSTRTRGDNIQYF	TGTGCCAGCAGCACACGAACTCGAGGTGATAACATTCAGTACTTC
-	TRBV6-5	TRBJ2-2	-	CASSVTSLNTGELFF	TGTGCCAGCAGCGTAACCAGTCTGAACACCGGGGAGCTGTTTTTT
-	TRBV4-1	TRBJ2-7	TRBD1	CASSHGQGKLYEQYF	TGCGCCAGCAGCCACGGACAGGGTAAACTCTACGAGCAGTACTTC
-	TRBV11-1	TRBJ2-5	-	CASSPGTGAKETQYF	TGTGCCAGCAGCCCGGGGACTGGGGCTAAGGAGACCCAGTACTTC
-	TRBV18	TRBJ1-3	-	CASSLYQGLSGNTIYF	TGTGCCAGCTCTCTATATCAGGGACTCTCTGGAAACACCATATATTTT
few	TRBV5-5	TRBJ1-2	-	CASSLAVRGDYGYTF	TGTGCCAGCAGCTTGGCGGTAAGGGGCGACTATGGCTACACCTTC
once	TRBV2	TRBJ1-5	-	CASSRDTYQPQHF	TGTGCCAGCAGTAGGGACACATATCAGCCCCAGCATTTT
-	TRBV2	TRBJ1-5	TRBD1	CASSYDRDGQPQHF	TGTGCCAGCAGTTATGACAGGGACGGGCAGCCCCAGCATTTT
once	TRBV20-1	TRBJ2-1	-	CSARRLGEQFF	TGCAGTGCTAGGAGGCTAGGTGAGCAGTTCTTC
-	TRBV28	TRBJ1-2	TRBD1	CASSSPTGGGYTF	TGTGCCAGCAGTTCACCGACAGGGGGTGGCTACACCTTC
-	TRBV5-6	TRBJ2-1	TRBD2	CASSSRLAGGLDEQFF	TGTGCCAGCAGCTCTAGACTAGCGGGAGGGCTCGATGAGCAGTTCTTC
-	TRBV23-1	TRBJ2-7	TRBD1	CASSQLLPGGTGIGEQYF	TGCGCCAGCAGTCAATTACTCCCCGGAGGGACAGGGATAGGCGAGCAGTACTTC
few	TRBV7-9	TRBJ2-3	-	CASSLAGATDTQYF	TGTGCCAGCAGCTTAGCGGGGGCCACAGATACGCAGTATTTT
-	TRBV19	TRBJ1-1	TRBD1	CASSTTGGTEAFF	TGTGCCAGTAGCACCACAGGGGGGACTGAAGCTTTCTTT
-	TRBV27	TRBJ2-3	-	CASSIGTDTQYF	TGTGCCAGCAGTATCGGCACAGATACGCAGTATTTT
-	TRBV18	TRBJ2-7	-	CASSPGGGRDYEQYF	TGTGCCAGCTCACCCGGAGGGGGGAGGGACTACGAGCAGTACTTC
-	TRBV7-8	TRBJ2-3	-	CASSLSFGQGTDTQYF	TGTGCCAGCAGCTTATCTTTTGGGCAGGGGACAGATACGCAGTATTTT
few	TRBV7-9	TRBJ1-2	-	CASSLSRTSNYGYTF	TGTGCCAGCAGCTTAAGCCGAACCTCTAACTATGGCTACACCTTC
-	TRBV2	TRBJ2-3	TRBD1	CASRGTGTASTDTQYF	TGTGCCAGCAGAGGAACCGGGACAGCTAGCACAGATACGCAGTATTTT
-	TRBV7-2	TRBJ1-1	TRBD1	CATMTGETEAFF	TGTGCCACCATGACAGGGGAGACTGAAGCTTTCTTT
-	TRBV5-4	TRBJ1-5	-	CASSLDLGGQPQHF	TGTGCCAGCAGCTTGGATCTAGGGGGTCAGCCCCAGCATTTT
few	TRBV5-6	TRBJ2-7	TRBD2	CASSQAGTSRFEQYF	TGTGCCAGCAGCCAGGCCGGGACTAGTCGTTTCGAGCAGTACTTC
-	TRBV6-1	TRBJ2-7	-	CASSLPAYEQYF	TGTGCCAGCAGCCTACCCGCCTACGAGCAGTACTTC
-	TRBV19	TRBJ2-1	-	CASRTGHPSYNEQFF	TGTGCCAGTAGGACAGGACACCCGTCCTACAATGAGCAGTTCTTC
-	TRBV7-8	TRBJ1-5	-	CASSLASPEHQPQHF	TGTGCCAGCAGCTTAGCTTCACCAGAACATCAGCCCCAGCATTTT